These T cell receptor beta chains were read from a single sample in a study of T cell changes during pregnancy in multiple sclerosis. Measured with immunoSEQ multiplex PCR; TCRdb has only the in-frame clones, and not every one. The repertoire holds roughly 80,000 clones, with 90% to 95% as singletons. The specimen was peripheral blood, collected in the first trimester of pregnancy. The receptors were sampled from a female donor with multiple sclerosis, enrolled in a pregnancy study. Each CDR3 is given with its conserved first and last residue. The D gene is left open where the match is weak. Expanded clones get a size class; other rows say once, few or many, or leave the size out.

clone size	V gene	J gene	CDR3 length	D gene	CDR3 DNA	CDR3 protein
-	TRBV5-4	TRBJ2-3	13	-	TGTGCCAGCAGCTTGGCGAGCACAGATACGCAGTATTTT	CASSLASTDTQYF
-	TRBV9	TRBJ1-3	17	TRBD1	TGTGCCAGCAGCGTTGGGGACAGGCGCTTCTCTGGAAACACCATATATTTT	CASSVGDRRFSGNTIYF
once	TRBV9	TRBJ2-2	16	TRBD1	TGTGCCAGCACCCCGACCAGGGGGAGCAACACCGGGGAGCTGTTTTTT	CASTPTRGSNTGELFF
-	TRBV15	TRBJ1-4	15	-	TGTGCCACCAGCAGATCTAGACAGTTTAATGAAAAACTGTTTTTT	CATSRSRQFNEKLFF
-	TRBV19	TRBJ1-5	14	-	TGTGCCAGTAGTATTTCCCAGGACAATCAGCCCCAGCATTTT	CASSISQDNQPQHF
-	TRBV7-9	TRBJ1-1	15	TRBD1	TGTGCCAGCAGCTTATGGGACAGGGGACAAACTGAAGCTTTCTTT	CASSLWDRGQTEAFF
-	TRBV7-2	TRBJ1-2	14	-	TGTGCCAGCAGCTTACTTGGTGAGAGGAATGGCTACACCTTC	CASSLLGERNGYTF
-	TRBV5-8	TRBJ2-3	16	-	TGTGCCAGCAGCTTGGAAGTTAGGAGCGGCACAGATACGCAGTATTTT	CASSLEVRSGTDTQYF
-	TRBV9	TRBJ1-1	14	TRBD1	TGTGCCAGCAGCACGACAGGGATGGACACTGAAGCTTTCTTT	CASSTTGMDTEAFF
-	TRBV5-4	TRBJ1-4	14	-	TGTGCCAGCAGCGCAAGCGGTGTAAATGAAAAACTGTTTTTT	CASSASGVNEKLFF
-	TRBV5-4	TRBJ1-1	15	-	TGTGCCAGCAGCTTGGCGAGTGTCCCGAACACTGAAGCTTTCTTT	CASSLASVPNTEAFF
once	TRBV27	TRBJ2-7	15	-	TGTGCCAGCAGTCCTGCGGGACGGACTATATACGAGCAGTACTTC	CASSPAGRTIYEQYF
-	TRBV2	TRBJ2-2	19	TRBD2	TGTGCCAGCAGTGAAGCGCGGGGGAGGAAAGCGGTTAACACCGGGGAGCTGTTTTTT	CASSEARGRKAVNTGELFF
once	TRBV20-1	TRBJ2-7	11	-	TGCAGTGCTAGAGGAGTTTACGAGCAGTACTTC	CSARGVYEQYF
-	TRBV10-3	TRBJ2-7	15	TRBD2	TGTGCCATCAGTGAGTCGTCTAGCGGTCCCTACGAGCAGTACTTC	CAISESSSGPYEQYF
-	TRBV9	TRBJ2-3	15	-	TGTGCCAGCAGCGTAAGAGGGCGAGTCACAGATACGCAGTATTTT	CASSVRGRVTDTQYF
-	TRBV6-5	TRBJ2-7	13	-	TGTGCCAGCAGTTACAGCAGGGTCCACGAGCAGTACTTC	CASSYSRVHEQYF
-	TRBV2	TRBJ1-3	16	-	TGTGCCACCCGGTCAGGACTGACCGCTTCTGGAAACACCATATATTTT	CATRSGLTASGNTIYF
-	TRBV30	TRBJ2-1	16	-	TGTGCCTGGAGTAGGGAAACAGGGTCGAGCTACAATGAGCAGTTCTTC	CAWSRETGSSYNEQFF
-	TRBV10-3	TRBJ1-1	13	-	TGTGCCATCACCCGAGGGGGGGACACTGAAGCTTTCTTT	CAITRGGDTEAFF
once	TRBV7-2	TRBJ2-2	17	TRBD1	TGTGCCAGCAGCCCGCCGGACAGGGGAAGGGTCACCGGGGAGCTGTTTTTT	CASSPPDRGRVTGELFF
-	TRBV6-1	TRBJ1-5	13	-	TGTGCCAGCAGGGGACATAGCAATCAGCCCCAGCATTTT	CASRGHSNQPQHF
-	TRBV5-1	TRBJ2-2	14	-	TGCGCCAGCAGCTTACAGGAAAACACCGGGGAGCTGTTTTTT	CASSLQENTGELFF
-	TRBV2	TRBJ1-1	12	TRBD1	TGTGCCAGCAGTTTAAGACAGGGTGACGCTTTCTTT	CASSLRQGDAFF
-	TRBV7-9	TRBJ2-5	13	-	TGTGCCAGCAGCTTAGCTGGGCTGGAGACCCAGTACTTC	CASSLAGLETQYF
-	TRBV2	TRBJ1-2	13	-	TGTGCCAGCAGTGAAGCGTGGGGGGGTGGCTACACCTTC	CASSEAWGGGYTF
-	TRBV30	TRBJ2-7	14	TRBD1	TGTGCCTCAAAACTCACAGGGGCTTCCTACGAGCAGTACTTC	CASKLTGASYEQYF
-	TRBV28	TRBJ2-1	18	-	TGTGCCAGCAGTCCGACGGGAGCTCGCGGAGGCTCCTACAATGAGCAGTTCTTC	CASSPTGARGGSYNEQFF
once	TRBV28	TRBJ2-1	17	-	TGTGCCAGCGGTACACCTCTCACCCCGTGGGAGTACAATGAGCAGTTCTTC	CASGTPLTPWEYNEQFF
-	TRBV5-1	TRBJ2-2	15	-	TGCGCCAGCAATAACGGCGGTCCGAACACCGGGGAGCTGTTTTTT	CASNNGGPNTGELFF
once	TRBV6-4	TRBJ2-1	15	-	TGTGCCAGCAGTGAAGAACAGTCTACAGCCAATGAGCAGTTCTTC	CASSEEQSTANEQFF
-	TRBV5-4	TRBJ1-2	15	-	TGTGCCAGCAGCCCACAAACAGGAAATATCTATGGCTACACCTTC	CASSPQTGNIYGYTF
-	TRBV11-2	TRBJ2-3	13	-	TGTGCCAGCAGCCCACAGGACGCAGATACGCAGTATTTT	CASSPQDADTQYF
-	TRBV7-9	TRBJ2-7	15	TRBD1	TGTGCCAGCAGCTTAAAAGGGGACAGCCCCTACGAGCAGTACTTC	CASSLKGDSPYEQYF
-	TRBV18	TRBJ2-3	14	-	TGTGCCAGCTCCCTTGGAGTAGGGGCAGATACGCAGTATTTT	CASSLGVGADTQYF
-	TRBV4-2	TRBJ2-3	14	-	TGTGCCAGCAGCCAGCGCCTGACTGGAAATACGCAGTATTTT	CASSQRLTGNTQYF
-	TRBV25-1	TRBJ1-1	12	-	TGTGCCAGCAGTGAACAGAACACTGAAGCTTTCTTT	CASSEQNTEAFF
-	TRBV6-1	TRBJ1-3	13	-	TGTGCCAGCAGGACAGGCTCTGGAAACACCATATATTTT	CASRTGSGNTIYF
few	TRBV7-8	TRBJ2-7	14	TRBD1	TGTGCCAGCAGCGCCCGGGACAGCAGCCTCGAGCAGTACTTC	CASSARDSSLEQYF
-	TRBV6-5	TRBJ1-1	12	-	TGTGCCAGCAGTTCGGGTATCACTGAAGCTTTCTTT	CASSSGITEAFF
-	TRBV2	TRBJ2-3	12	-	TGTGCCAGCAGTGAAGCGGCAACTACGCAGTATTTT	CASSEAATTQYF
-	TRBV30	TRBJ2-7	11	-	TGTGCCTCCCCCCTAGTACGCGAGCAGTACTTC	CASPLVREQYF
-	TRBV13	TRBJ1-5	16	-	TGTGCCAGCAGCTTTCGGACAGTGGGGCGAACCCAGCCCCAGCATTTT	CASSFRTVGRTQPQHF
-	TRBV4-1	TRBJ2-1	18	TRBD2	TGCGCCAGCAGCCCCGGGGATGGGACTAGACCCCTGCCGGATGAGCAGTTCTTC	CASSPGDGTRPLPDEQFF
once	TRBV6-5	TRBJ1-2	14	-	TGTGCCAGCACCGAGCGGGGCCGACAAGGCGGCTACACCTTC	CASTERGRQGGYTF
once	TRBV30	TRBJ1-6	15	TRBD1	TGTGCCTGGGCGACAGGGTCCTCCTATAATTCACCCCTCCACTTT	CAWATGSSYNSPLHF
-	TRBV6-4	TRBJ2-5	11	-	TGTGCCAGCAGTGACTTGGGGAGTTATTACTTC	CASSDLGSYYF
-	TRBV18	TRBJ2-7	16	TRBD1	TGTGCCAGCTCACCCGTCCCGGGACAGGGAACCTACGAGCAGTACTTC	CASSPVPGQGTYEQYF
-	TRBV7-2	TRBJ2-7	12	-	TGTGCCAGCAGCTCTCGGGCCTACGAGCAGTACTTC	CASSSRAYEQYF
-	TRBV6-4	TRBJ1-5	12	-	TGTGCCAGCAGCCAGATGAATCAGCCCCAGCATTTT	CASSQMNQPQHF